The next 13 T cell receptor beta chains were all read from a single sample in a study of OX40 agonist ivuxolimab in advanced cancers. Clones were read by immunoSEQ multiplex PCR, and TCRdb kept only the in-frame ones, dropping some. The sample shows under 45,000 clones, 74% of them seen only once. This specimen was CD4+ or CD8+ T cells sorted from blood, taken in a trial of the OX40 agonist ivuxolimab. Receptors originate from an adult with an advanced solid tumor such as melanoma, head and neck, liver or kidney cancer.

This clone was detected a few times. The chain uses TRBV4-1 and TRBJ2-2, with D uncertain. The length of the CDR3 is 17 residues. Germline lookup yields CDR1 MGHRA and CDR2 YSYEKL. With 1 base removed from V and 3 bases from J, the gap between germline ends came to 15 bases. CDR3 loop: CASSQVDMGFYTGELFF. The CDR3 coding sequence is TGCGCCAGCAGCCAAGTTGACATGGGGTTTTACACCGGGGAGCTGTTTTTT.

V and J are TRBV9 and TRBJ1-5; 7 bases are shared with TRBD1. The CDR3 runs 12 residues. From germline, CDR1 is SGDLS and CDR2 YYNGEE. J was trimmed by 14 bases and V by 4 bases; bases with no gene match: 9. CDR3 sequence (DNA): TGTGCCAGCAGCTCCACCGGGACAGAGAAGCATTTT. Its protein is CASSSTGTEKHF. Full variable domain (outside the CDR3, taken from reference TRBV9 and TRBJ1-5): DSGVTQTPKHLITATGQRVTLRCSPRSGDLSVYWYQQSLDQGLQFLIQYYNGEERAKGNILERFSAQQFPDLHSELNLSSLELGDSALYFCASSSTGTEKHFGDGTRLSIL.

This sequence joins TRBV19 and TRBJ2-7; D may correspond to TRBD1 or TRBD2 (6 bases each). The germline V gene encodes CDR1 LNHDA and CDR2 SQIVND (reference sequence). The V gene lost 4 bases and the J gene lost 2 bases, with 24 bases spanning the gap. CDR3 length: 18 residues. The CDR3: CASSRIWGDRDKAYEQYF. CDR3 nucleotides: TGTGCCAGTAGTAGAATTTGGGGGGACCGGGACAAAGCCTACGAGCAGTACTTC.

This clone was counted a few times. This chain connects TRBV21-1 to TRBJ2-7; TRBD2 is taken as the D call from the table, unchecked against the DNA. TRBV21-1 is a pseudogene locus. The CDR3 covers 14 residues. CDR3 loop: CASSTRDSSYEQYV. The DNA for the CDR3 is TGTGCCAGCAGCACTCGGGACTCTTCCTACGAGCAGTACGTC.

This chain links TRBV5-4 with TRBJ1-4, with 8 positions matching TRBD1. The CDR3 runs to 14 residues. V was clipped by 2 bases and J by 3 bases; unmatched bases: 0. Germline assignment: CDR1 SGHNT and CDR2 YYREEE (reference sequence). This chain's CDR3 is CASSLQGANEKLFF. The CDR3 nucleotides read TGTGCCAGCAGCTTACAGGGGGCTAATGAAAAACTGTTTTTT.

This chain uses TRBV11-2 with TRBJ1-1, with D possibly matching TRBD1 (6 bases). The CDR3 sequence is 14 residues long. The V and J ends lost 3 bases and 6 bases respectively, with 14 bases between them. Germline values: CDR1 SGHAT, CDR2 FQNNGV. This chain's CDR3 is CASSLGGGIAEAFF. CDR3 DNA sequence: TGTGCCAGCAGCTTGGGAGGGGGGATCGCTGAAGCTTTCTTT.

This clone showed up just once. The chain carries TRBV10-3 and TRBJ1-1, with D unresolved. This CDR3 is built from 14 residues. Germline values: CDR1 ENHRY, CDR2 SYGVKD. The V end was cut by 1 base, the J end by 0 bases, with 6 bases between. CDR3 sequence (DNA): TGTGCCATCAGTGAGTACCTCATGAACACTGAAGCTTTCTTT. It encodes CAISEYLMNTEAFF.

The CDR3 region is CASSLGPDLSGNTIYF. The CDR3 DNA sequence: TGTGCCAGCAGCTTGGGTCCGGACCTCTCTGGAAACACCATATATTTT. This sequence joins TRBV5-4 and TRBJ1-3; D is uncertain. The CDR3 is 16 residues long. Between the trimmed V and J ends, which lost 0 bases and 0 bases, there was a span of 10 bases. Germline-derived CDR1 and CDR2 are SGHNT and YYREEE (reference sequence).

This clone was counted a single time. The CDR3 loop reads CASSPGDSSSYNEQFF. Written as DNA, the CDR3 is TGTGCCAGCAGCCCGGGGGACAGTAGCTCCTACAATGAGCAGTTCTTC. This sequence joins TRBV5-4 and TRBJ2-1, with D possibly TRBD1 on 7 matching bases. V was shortened by 4 bases and J by 0 bases, with 14 bases between the two germline ends. The CDR3 is made up of 16 amino acids. Germline CDR1 SGHNT, CDR2 YYREEE (reference sequence).

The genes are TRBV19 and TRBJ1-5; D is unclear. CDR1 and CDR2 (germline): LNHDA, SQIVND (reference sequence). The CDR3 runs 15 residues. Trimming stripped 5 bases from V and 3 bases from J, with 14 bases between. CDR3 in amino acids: CASSRVMGYNQPQHF. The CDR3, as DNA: TGTGCCAGTAGTCGAGTTATGGGGTACAATCAGCCCCAGCATTTT. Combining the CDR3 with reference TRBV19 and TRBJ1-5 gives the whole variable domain DGGITQSPKYLFRKEGQNVTLSCEQNLNHDAMYWYRQDPGQGLRLIYYSQIVNDFQKGDIAEGYSVSREKKESFPLTVTSAQKNPTAFYLCASSRVMGYNQPQHFGDGTRLSIL.

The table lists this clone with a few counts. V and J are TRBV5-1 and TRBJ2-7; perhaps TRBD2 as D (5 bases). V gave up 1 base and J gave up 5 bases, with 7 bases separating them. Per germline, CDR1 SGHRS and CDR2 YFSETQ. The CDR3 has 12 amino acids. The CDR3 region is CASSLTGNEQYV. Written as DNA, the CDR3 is TGCGCCAGCAGCTTGACCGGGAACGAGCAGTACGTC.

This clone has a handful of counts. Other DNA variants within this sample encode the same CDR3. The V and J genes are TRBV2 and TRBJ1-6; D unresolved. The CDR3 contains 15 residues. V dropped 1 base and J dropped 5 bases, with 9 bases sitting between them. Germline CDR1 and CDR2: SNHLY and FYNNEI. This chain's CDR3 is CASSEGQRDNSPLHF. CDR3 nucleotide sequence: TGTGCCAGCAGTGAAGGGCAACGGGATAATTCACCCCTCCACTTT.

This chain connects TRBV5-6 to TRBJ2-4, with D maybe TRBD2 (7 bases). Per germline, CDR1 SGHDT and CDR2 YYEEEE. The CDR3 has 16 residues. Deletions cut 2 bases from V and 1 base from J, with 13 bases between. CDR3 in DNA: TGTGCCAGCAGCTTCCAGGGGAGGGCGGCCAAAAACATTCAGTACTTC. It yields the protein CASSFQGRAAKNIQYF.